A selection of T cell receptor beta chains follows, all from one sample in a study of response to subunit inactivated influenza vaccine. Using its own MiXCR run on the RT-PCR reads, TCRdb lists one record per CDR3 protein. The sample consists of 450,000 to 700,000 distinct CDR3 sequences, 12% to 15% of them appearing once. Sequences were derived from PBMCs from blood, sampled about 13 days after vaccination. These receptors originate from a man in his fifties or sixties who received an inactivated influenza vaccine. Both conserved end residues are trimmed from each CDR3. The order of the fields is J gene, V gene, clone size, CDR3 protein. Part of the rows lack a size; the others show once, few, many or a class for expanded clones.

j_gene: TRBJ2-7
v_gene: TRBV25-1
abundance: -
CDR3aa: ASSEGGGRPYEQY

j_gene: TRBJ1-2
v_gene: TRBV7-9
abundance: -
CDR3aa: ASSLGPARLGYGYT

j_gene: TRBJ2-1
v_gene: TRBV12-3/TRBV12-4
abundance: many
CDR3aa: ASSSPQLAEIYNEQF

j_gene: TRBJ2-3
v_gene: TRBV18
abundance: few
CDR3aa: ASSPTSGEDTQY

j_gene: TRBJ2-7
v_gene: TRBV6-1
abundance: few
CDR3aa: ASSDPPLTGGHYEQY

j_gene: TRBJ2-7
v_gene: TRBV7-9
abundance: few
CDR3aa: ASSPPGGSRPYEQY

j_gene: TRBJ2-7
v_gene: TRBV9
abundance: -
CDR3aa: ASSGGGGLNPYEQY

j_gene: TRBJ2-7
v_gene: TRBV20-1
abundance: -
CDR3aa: SASSRRSKTYEQY

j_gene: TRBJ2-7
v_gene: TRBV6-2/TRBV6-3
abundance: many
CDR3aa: ASSYSLEGAYEQY

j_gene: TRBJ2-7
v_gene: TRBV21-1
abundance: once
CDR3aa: ASRRKHEQY

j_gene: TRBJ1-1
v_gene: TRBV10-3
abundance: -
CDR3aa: AISNDRGRTEAF

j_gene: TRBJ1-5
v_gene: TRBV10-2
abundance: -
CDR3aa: ASKGSGNQPQH

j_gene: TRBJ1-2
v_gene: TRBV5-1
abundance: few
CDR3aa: ASSLGADYGYT

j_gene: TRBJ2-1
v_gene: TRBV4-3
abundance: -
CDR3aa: ASSQDRAAYNEQF

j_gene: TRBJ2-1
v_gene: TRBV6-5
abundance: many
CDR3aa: ASSYSTPRTYNEQF

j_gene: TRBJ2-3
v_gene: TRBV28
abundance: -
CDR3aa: ASSPTLFSHTQY

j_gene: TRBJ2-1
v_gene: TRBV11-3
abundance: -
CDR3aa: ASSSDFYNEQF

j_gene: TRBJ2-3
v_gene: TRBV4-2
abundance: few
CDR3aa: ASSQPPVGGAAKTQY

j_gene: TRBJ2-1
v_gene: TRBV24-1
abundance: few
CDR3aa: ATSDASGSSYNEQF

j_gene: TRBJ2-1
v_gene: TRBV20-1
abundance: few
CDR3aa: SARVGVSSYNEQF

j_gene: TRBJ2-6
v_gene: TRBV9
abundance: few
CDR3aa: ASSPPSGAGANVLT

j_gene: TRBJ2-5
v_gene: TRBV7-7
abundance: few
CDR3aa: ASSLAYGQQETQY

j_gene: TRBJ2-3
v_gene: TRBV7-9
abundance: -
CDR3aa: AWGRDYLTDTQY

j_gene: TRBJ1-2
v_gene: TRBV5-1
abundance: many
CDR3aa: ASSLDSRNYGYT

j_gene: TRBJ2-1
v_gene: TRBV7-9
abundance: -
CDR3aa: ASSPYFEGNSYNEQF

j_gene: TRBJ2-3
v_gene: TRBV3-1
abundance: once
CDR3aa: ASSQTPRDTQY

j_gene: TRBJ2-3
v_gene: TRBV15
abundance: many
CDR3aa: ATSRRASPSTDTQY

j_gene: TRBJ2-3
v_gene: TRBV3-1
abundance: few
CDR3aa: ASSHITGTASTDTQY

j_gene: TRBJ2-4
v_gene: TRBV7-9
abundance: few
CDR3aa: ASSSRDSLAKNIQY

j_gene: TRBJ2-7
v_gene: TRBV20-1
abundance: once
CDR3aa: SASPPAGGSKYEQY

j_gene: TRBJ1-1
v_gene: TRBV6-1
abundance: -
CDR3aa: ASTEGASNTEAF

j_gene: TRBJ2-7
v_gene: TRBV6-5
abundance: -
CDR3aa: ASSYVDGSSYEQY

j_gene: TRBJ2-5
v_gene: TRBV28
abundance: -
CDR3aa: ASRQQGTYQETQY

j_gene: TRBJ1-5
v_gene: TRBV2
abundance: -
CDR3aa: ASSEAREDSNQPQH

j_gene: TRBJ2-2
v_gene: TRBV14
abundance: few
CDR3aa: ASSLRLAGAGELF

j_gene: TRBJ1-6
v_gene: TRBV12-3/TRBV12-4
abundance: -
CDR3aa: ASSLLINSPLH

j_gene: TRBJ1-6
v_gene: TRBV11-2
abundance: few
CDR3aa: ASSFARSNSPLH

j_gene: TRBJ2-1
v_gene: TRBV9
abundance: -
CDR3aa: ASSADRGLTSYNEQF

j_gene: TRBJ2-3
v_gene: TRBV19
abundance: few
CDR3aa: ASRGHVTDTQY

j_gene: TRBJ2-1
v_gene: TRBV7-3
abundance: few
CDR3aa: ASSLKPGQGADEQF

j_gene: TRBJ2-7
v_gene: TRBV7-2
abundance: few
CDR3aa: ASSALGTGLYEQY

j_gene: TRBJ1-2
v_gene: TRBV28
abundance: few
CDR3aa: ASSFVDLNYGYT

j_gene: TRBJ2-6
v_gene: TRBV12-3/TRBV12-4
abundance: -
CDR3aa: ASSSLGALSGANVLT

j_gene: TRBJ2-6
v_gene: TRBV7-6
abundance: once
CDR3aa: ASSPRTAGSSGANVLT